This T cell receptor (beta chain) is from a study of vaccination and CD4 T cells after COVID-19 (dated by TCRdb to between 2021 and 2023). About the investigation overall: Convalescent patients had a positive SARS-CoV-2 result on nasal swab PCR, and of these patients, several had mild disease and one had severe disease. Post-vaccine blood samples were taken a median of about 70 days after the second vaccine dose, with a range of about 13 to 250 days. The convalescent cohort comprised six males and four females, including two Hispanic individuals, seven Caucasians, two Asians and one multiracial person. A few convalescent patients gave samples both early after vaccination (day 14) and late after vaccination (days 161 to 241). Post-COVID blood samples were collected from convalescent patients a median of about 92 days after diagnosis, with a range of about 30 to 170 days. In some eleven COVID-19 convalescent patients and a few infection-naive healthy vaccine recipients, researchers compared the spike-specific CD4+ TCR repertoire from before mRNA vaccination with the repertoire from after. Two doses of either the Pfizer-BioNTech BNT162b2 vaccine (n=8) or the Moderna mRNA-1273 vaccine (n=2) were administered to participants. Beyond this particular receptor, the publication reports: In convalescent patients, a median around 86% of post-vaccine SARS-CoV-2-reactive clones were detected only after vaccination, suggesting vaccine-specific priming. An increase in the median number of SARS-CoV-2-reactive clonotypes from approximately 21 after infection to a few dozen after vaccination was observed, but the change was not found to be significant. The study included relatively few convalescent patients and did not analyze early timepoints after natural infection. Nearly all vaccine-specific clones in convalescent patients (304 of 307) were mono-reactive for SARS-CoV-2 spike rather than cross-reactive with common cold coronaviruses.

Points on this clonotype: It lacks a known antigen. Base qualities were left out, and no much larger clone turns up one base away.

This sample's time point label indicates: late sampling 161 to 241 days after vaccination in three convalescent patients. Positive SARS-CoV-2 PCR tests in the convalescent patients dated from March to December 2020, before Alpha, Beta and Delta variants emerged in the United States. Ficoll-Paque Plus gradient centrifugation was used to isolate PBMCs from whole blood, and the isolated PBMCs were then either used fresh or cryopreserved at -140C. Trimmed from V: 4 bases; trimmed from J: 4 bases; junction bases lacking a gene match: 5. The CDR3, from cysteine to phenylalanine, totals 15 residues. Only the CDR3 region is kept as DNA, spanning 45 bases read in frame from base 1. The germline V gene provides CDR1 MRHNA and CDR2 SNTAGT. Preparation of the library involved PCR. For sequencing, an Illumina iSeq 100 was employed. In the paper's pipeline: Non-productive sequences were filtered out, and CDR3s that did not start with C, did not end with F or W, or were shorter than 7 amino acids were discarded. Using R version 3.6.1, CDR3 homology was evaluated through Levenshtein distances (stringdist) along with unrooted phylogenetic trees (ape). The public reads were quality trimmed at Q25 with fastp and then assembled into clones with MiXCR by TCRdb, keeping productive beta chains. Rows with one shared CDR3 protein collapse into an entry with the most common genes and DNA. The V and J calls were determined by TCRdb, not by the authors. Here the sample has some 27,000 distinct CDR3 sequences; approximately 51% occur a single time. The top ten clonotypes cover around 6% of the sample.

The V and J genes are TRBV6-4 and TRBJ2-3; TRBD2 matches 10 bases in the middle. This clonotype was obtained from a human donor who had recovered from COVID-19. Sample: CD4+ T cells from blood, taken about 7 months after SARS-CoV-2 vaccination. The nucleotide sequence reads TGTGCCAGCAGTGCTAAGCGGGAGGGCCCAGATACGCAGTATTTT. This encodes CASSAKREGPDTQYF.